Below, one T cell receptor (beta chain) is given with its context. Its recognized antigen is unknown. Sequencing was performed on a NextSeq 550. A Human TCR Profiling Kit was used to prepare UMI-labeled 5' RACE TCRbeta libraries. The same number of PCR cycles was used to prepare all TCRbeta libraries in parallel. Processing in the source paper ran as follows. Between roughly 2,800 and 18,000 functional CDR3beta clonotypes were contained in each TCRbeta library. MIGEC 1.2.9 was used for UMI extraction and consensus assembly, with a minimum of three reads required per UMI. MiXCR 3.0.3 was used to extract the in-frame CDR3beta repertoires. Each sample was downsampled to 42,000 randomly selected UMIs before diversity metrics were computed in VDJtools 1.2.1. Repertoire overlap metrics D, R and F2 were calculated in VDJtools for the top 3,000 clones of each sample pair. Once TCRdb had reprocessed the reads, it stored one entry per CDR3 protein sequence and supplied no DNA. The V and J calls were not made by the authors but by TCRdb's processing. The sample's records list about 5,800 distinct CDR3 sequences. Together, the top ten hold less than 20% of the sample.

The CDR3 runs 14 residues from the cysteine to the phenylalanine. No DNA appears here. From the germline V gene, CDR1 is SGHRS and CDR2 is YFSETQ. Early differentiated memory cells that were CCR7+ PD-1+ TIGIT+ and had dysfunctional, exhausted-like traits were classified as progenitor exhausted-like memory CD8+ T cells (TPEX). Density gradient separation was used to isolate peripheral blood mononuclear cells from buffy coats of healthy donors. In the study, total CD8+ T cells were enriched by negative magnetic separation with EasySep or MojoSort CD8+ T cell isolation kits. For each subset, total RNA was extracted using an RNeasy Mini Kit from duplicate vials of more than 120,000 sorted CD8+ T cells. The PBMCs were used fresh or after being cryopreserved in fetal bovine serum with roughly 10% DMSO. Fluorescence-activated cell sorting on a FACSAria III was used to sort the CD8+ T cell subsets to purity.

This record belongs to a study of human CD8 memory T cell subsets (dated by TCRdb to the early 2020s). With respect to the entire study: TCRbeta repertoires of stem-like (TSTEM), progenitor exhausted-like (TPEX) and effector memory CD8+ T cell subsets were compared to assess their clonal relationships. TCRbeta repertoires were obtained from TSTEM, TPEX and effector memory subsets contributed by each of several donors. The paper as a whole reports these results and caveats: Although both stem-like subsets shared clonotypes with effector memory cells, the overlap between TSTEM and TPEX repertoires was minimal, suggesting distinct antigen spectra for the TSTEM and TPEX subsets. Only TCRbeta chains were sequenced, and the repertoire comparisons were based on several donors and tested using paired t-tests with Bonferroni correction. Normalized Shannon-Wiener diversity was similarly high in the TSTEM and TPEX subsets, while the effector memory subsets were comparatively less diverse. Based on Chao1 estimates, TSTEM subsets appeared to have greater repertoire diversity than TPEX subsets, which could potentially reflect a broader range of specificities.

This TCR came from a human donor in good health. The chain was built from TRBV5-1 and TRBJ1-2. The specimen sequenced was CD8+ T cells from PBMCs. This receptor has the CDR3 CASTGPEGHYGYTF.